What follows describes a single T cell receptor (beta chain). This CDR3 is built from 14 residues. J lost 5 bases, V lost 3 bases, and 6 bases had no gene match. The germline V gene has CDR1 SGHDN and CDR2 FVKESK. Profiled with immunoSEQ multiplex PCR; TCRdb holds only in-frame clones, not every one. Among approximately 61,000 clones listed, roughly 86% were seen once. This specimen comes from a study of T cell changes during pregnancy in multiple sclerosis. The specimen comprised peripheral blood, sampled in the first trimester of pregnancy. The sequence was obtained from a female donor with multiple sclerosis, enrolled in a pregnancy study. The rearrangement uses TRBV14 and TRBJ1-2; 7 bases agree with TRBD1. Here the CDR3 reads CASSQRDSRYGYTF. In nucleotides, the CDR3 is TGTGCCAGCAGCCAGAGGGACAGTAGATATGGCTACACCTTC.